This TCR beta chain was documented in a study of regulatory T cells in long-lasting Graves disease. Study-level results: Lower TCR diversity was seen in persistent Graves' patients than in newly diagnosed ones. Favored gene segments in persistent disease were TRBV28, TRBJ1-2 and TRBJ2-5.

Relying on iRepertoire HTBI primers and Arm-PCR of CDR3 regions, the team built TCR beta libraries. In TCRdb, the multiplex PCR reads were re-called with MiXCR into one record per CDR3 protein. The top ten clones hold around 18% of a sample with 350,000 to 450,000 distinct CDR3 sequences, 12% of them seen once. The V gene's germline CDR1 is LGHNA and CDR2 YSLEER. CDR3 length: 16 amino acids. The time point was: newly diagnosed GD, antithyroid drugs for less than 3 months. The TCR library was made from RNA extracted from PBMCs. Details on this clonotype: Its target is unknown. A read error may account for a junction end that differs from germline.

This sample also appeared in a second study, on T cells in Graves' hyperthyroidism and ophthalmopathy. According to that study: Expanded thyroid clonotypes (above 0.001) were mostly also found in blood.

This TCR was recovered from a woman under 30 with Graves disease. V and J are TRBV4-3 and TRBJ2-1; 8 nucleotides match TRBD1. Sequences were derived from peripheral blood mononuclear cells (PBMCs), sampled at new diagnosis, from a patient treated with antithyroid drugs. In DNA, the CDR3 is TGCGCCAGCAGCCAAGAGGACAGGGACCCATACAATGGGCAGTTCTTC. As protein: CASSQEDRDPYNGQFF.